Described below is a single T cell receptor (beta chain) sequence and its context. Its antigen is as yet unknown. The data were taken from a study of cytomegalovirus exposure and HLA in healthy donors. Study outcomes and limitations: CMV serostatus was the sole immune exposure information available.

PCR used 60 Vbeta primers and 13 Jbeta primers. TCRdb's table, derived via immunoSEQ multiplex PCR, lists solely in-frame clones and lacks some. The sample consists of under 170,000 clones, 75% to 85% of them appearing once. Input material: PBMCs. The source of this sequence is a human donor in good health.

The CDR3 protein is CASSSFRVRGDNEQFF. CDR3 nucleotide sequence: TGCGCCAGCAGCTCCTTCAGGGTAAGAGGCGACAATGAGCAGTTCTTC. This rearrangement joins TRBV5-1 to TRBJ2-1; perhaps TRBD1 as D (5 bases). Trimming removed 3 bases at V and 5 bases at J, with 18 bases between. The germline V gene has CDR1 SGHRS and CDR2 YFSETQ. The CDR3 totals 16 residues.